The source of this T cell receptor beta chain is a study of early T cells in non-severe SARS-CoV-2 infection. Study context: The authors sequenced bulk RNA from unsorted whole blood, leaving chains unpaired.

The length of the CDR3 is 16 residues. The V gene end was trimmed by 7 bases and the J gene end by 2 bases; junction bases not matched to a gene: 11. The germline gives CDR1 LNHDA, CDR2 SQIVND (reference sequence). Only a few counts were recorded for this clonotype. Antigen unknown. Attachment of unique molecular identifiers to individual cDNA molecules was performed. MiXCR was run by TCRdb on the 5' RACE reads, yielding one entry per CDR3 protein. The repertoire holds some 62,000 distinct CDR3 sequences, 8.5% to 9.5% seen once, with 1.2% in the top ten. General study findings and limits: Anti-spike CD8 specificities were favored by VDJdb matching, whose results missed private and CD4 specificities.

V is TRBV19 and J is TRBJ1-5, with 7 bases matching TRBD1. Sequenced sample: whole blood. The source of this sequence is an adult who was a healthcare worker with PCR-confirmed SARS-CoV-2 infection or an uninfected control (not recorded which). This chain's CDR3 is CASMSTGQDRNQPQHF. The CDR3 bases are TGTGCCAGTATGTCTACTGGACAGGACCGCAATCAGCCCCAGCATTTT.